These T cell receptor beta chains were read from a single sample in a study of blood T cell repertoires in COVID-19. Here immunoSEQ multiplex PCR was the method, and the copy in TCRdb shows in-frame clones only, minus some. The table includes 85,000 to 130,000 clones, roughly nine tenths detected once. The sequenced sample consisted of peripheral blood. These TCRs come from a human donor in a cohort sampled during active COVID-19. The CDR3 runs from the conserved cysteine through the conserved F or W. Each record gives: V gene, clone size, D gene, J gene, CDR3 protein, CDR3 DNA. A D gene is named only where the DNA matches it firmly. Clone size is not always given. Where it is, it says once, few, many or a class for expanded clones.

TRBV15,NA,NA,TRBJ1-4,CATSRDGPSTNEKLFF,TGTGCCACCAGCAGAGATGGGCCGTCAACTAATGAAAAACTGTTTTTT
TRBV19,NA,NA,TRBJ1-5,CASSISTPLSVNQPQHF,TGTGCCAGTAGTATATCGACACCCCTCTCTGTCAATCAGCCCCAGCATTTT
TRBV28,NA,TRBD1,TRBJ1-2,CASSTWDRIYYGYTF,TGTGCCAGCAGTACTTGGGACAGGATTTACTATGGCTACACCTTC
TRBV19,NA,TRBD2,TRBJ2-1,CASSSSGVHEQFF,TGTGCCAGTAGTTCCAGCGGGGTGCATGAGCAGTTCTTC
TRBV5-1,NA,NA,TRBJ2-7,CASSYRGVAGTFDEQYF,TGCGCCAGCAGTTACAGGGGAGTAGCGGGGACCTTTGACGAGCAGTACTTC
TRBV2,NA,NA,TRBJ1-1,CASSYHTGKAFF,TGTGCCAGCAGTTACCATACAGGTAAAGCTTTCTTT
TRBV5-4,NA,NA,TRBJ1-5,CASTIRGSNQPQHF,TGTGCCAGCACGATCCGGGGGAGCAATCAGCCCCAGCATTTT
TRBV4-3,NA,NA,TRBJ1-2,CASSQDGGVYGYTF,TGCGCCAGCAGCCAAGACGGAGGGGTCTATGGCTACACCTTC
TRBV6-5,NA,NA,TRBJ1-4,CASSYSIATNEKLFF,TGTGCCAGCAGTTACTCGATCGCGACTAATGAAAAACTGTTTTTT
TRBV19,NA,TRBD2,TRBJ2-5,CAAGGLQETQYF,TGTGCTGCGGGGGGCCTTCAAGAGACCCAGTACTTC
TRBV10-3,NA,NA,TRBJ2-1,CAISERTYAYEQFF,TGTGCCATCAGTGAGCGAACTTACGCCTATGAGCAGTTCTTC
TRBV5-1,NA,TRBD1,TRBJ2-2,CASSWGQGPNTGELFF,TGCGCCAGCAGCTGGGGACAGGGTCCTAACACCGGGGAGCTGTTTTTT
TRBV9,once,NA,TRBJ1-5,CASSVVRGNSNQPQHF,TGTGCCAGCAGCGTAGTGAGGGGGAATAGCAATCAGCCCCAGCATTTT
TRBV9,NA,NA,TRBJ2-1,CASSGETSSYNEQFF,TGTGCCAGCAGCGGGGAGACGAGCTCCTACAATGAGCAGTTCTTC
TRBV7-3,NA,NA,TRBJ2-5,CASSSPGLPNKYF,TGTGCCAGCAGCTCACCGGGACTCCCGAATAAGTACTTC
TRBV7-6,NA,NA,TRBJ1-6,CASSLDPLQGSSPLHF,TGTGCCAGCAGCTTGGATCCGCTACAGGGATCTTCACCCCTCCACTTT
TRBV7-9,NA,TRBD1,TRBJ2-7,CASSSTTGAGIYEQYF,TGTGCCAGCAGCTCTACTACAGGGGCCGGTATCTACGAGCAGTACTTC
TRBV4-3,NA,NA,TRBJ2-1,CASSQDLQGSYNEQFF,TGCGCCAGCAGCCAAGATCTACAGGGCTCCTACAATGAGCAGTTCTTC
TRBV29-1,NA,NA,TRBJ1-1,CSVQDSISTKAFF,TGCAGCGTCCAGGACTCGATCTCCACGAAAGCTTTCTTT
TRBV6-2/TRBV6-3,NA,NA,TRBJ2-1,CASSYASFGQFF,TGTGCCAGCAGTTACGCGAGTTTTGGTCAGTTCTTC
TRBV2,NA,TRBD1,TRBJ1-1,CASSRDRGDTEAFF,TGTGCCAGCAGTAGAGACAGGGGAGACACTGAAGCTTTCTTT
TRBV11-2,NA,NA,TRBJ2-5,CASRLRVGQETQYF,TGTGCCAGCAGACTCAGGGTGGGCCAAGAGACCCAGTACTTC
TRBV4-2,NA,NA,TRBJ2-1,CASSQMEILADEQFF,TGTGCCAGCAGCCAAATGGAAATACTAGCCGATGAGCAGTTCTTC
TRBV7-2,NA,NA,TRBJ2-5,CASGSRKETQYF,TGTGCCAGCGGGAGTCGTAAGGAGACCCAGTACTTC
TRBV11-2,NA,NA,TRBJ1-1,CASSLDWNTEAFF,TGTGCCAGCAGCTTAGACTGGAACACTGAAGCTTTCTTT
TRBV28,NA,NA,TRBJ1-5,CASRPEGQGNQPQHF,TGTGCCAGCAGGCCGGAGGGGCAGGGAAATCAGCCCCAGCATTTT
TRBV9,NA,NA,TRBJ1-6,CASSANNSPLHF,TGTGCCAGCAGCGCCAATAATTCACCCCTCCACTTT
TRBV3-1/TRBV3-2,many,NA,TRBJ1-2,CASSQRSPGYGYTF,TGTGCCAGCAGCCAAAGGTCCCCGGGCTATGGCTACACCTTC
TRBV10-2,NA,NA,TRBJ1-1,CASSEYTGLTEAFF,TGCGCCAGCAGTGAGTATACAGGGCTCACTGAAGCTTTCTTT
TRBV28,NA,NA,TRBJ2-3,CASSLLADTQYF,TGTGCCAGCAGTTTACTAGCAGATACGCAGTATTTT
TRBV19,NA,TRBD1,TRBJ2-1,CASSSGQYLTISYNEQFF,TGTGCCAGTAGTTCGGGACAGTATTTAACTATCTCCTACAATGAGCAGTTCTTC
TRBV6-6,NA,NA,TRBJ1-2,CASSYSSNTYGYTF,TGTGCCAGCAGTTACTCTTCAAACACCTATGGCTACACCTTC
TRBV30,NA,NA,TRBJ2-3,CAWSPGLAGDTQYF,TGTGCCTGGTCCCCAGGTCTAGCTGGAGATACGCAGTATTTT
TRBV6-5,once,TRBD1,TRBJ2-5,CASSYLGTGEETQYF,TGTGCCAGCAGTTACCTAGGGACAGGGGAAGAGACCCAGTACTTC
TRBV5-1,NA,TRBD2,TRBJ2-5,CASSSGRGVETQYF,TGCGCCAGCAGCTCCGGACGGGGGGTAGAGACCCAGTACTTC
TRBV19,NA,NA,TRBJ1-2,CASSIISIAGGPNYGYTF,TGTGCCAGTAGTATAATATCTATAGCGGGCGGACCTAACTATGGCTACACCTTC